This T cell receptor beta chain was sequenced for a study of cytomegalovirus exposure and HLA in healthy donors. General study points: TRBV6-2, TRBV6-3 and some other V segments were excluded as indistinguishable. In a later analysis, TCR beta V- and J-gene trimming showed a link to a missense DCLRE1C variant. TCR beta chains associated with HLA were, in a later analysis, more clonally expanded than equally common others. Among TCR beta chains, those listed as cytomegalovirus-associated numbered some 170.

Concerning this clone: Its target is not known.

PCR amplification relied on 60 Vbeta primers (plus 13 Jbeta primers). This table comes from immunoSEQ multiplex PCR, and its TCRdb copy is limited to in-frame clones, with some not included. Of under 120,000 clones listed, about 80% are singletons. The CDR3 loop spans 15 amino acids. The origin of this receptor is a female donor in good health and CMV-seropositive. Sequencing input: PBMCs. The V call is TRBV21-1, the J call TRBJ1-5; the DNA was not used to check the table's D call, TRBD1. TRBV21-1 is deemed a pseudogene. The CDR3 loop is CASSKAAGGCQPQHF. CDR3 DNA sequence: TGTGCCAGCAGCAAAGCGGCAGGGGGATGTCAGCCCCAGCATTTT.